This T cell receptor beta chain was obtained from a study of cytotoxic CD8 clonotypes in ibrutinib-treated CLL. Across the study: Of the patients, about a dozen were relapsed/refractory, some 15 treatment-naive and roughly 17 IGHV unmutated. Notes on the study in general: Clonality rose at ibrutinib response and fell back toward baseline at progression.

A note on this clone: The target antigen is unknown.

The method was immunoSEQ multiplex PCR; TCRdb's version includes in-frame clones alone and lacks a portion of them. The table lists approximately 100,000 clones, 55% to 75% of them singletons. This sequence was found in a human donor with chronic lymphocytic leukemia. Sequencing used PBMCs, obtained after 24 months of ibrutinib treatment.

The DNA for the CDR3 is TGTGCCAGCAGTGGCCAGGGACAGGCCCTACTTATGGCCATATATTTT. Protein sequence: CASSGQGQALLMAIYF. The chain recombines TRBV28 with TRBJ1-3; TRBD1 agrees at 8 bases. Unmatched junction bases numbered 17, after V lost 5 bases and J lost 11 bases. The CDR3 has 16 residues. Germline V gene sequence: CDR1 MDHEN, CDR2 SYDVKM.